Described below is a single T cell receptor beta chain sequence and its context. The sample comes from a study of blood T cell repertoires in COVID-19. CDR3 length equals 12 residues. Trimming took 7 bases from V and 4 from J, leaving 11 bases between them. The table came from immunoSEQ multiplex PCR; TCRdb's copy has only in-frame clones and leaves some out. The sample lists about 500,000 clones, roughly 87% seen once, with 0.65% to 0.9% in the top ten. The specimen sequenced was PBMCs or T cells enriched from blood (not recorded which). The TCR sequence derives from a woman aged 18-35 years who had recovered from COVID-19. V gene TRBV12-3 or TRBV12-4 combines with J gene TRBJ2-7; maybe TRBD1 (6 bases). CDR3 DNA sequence: TGTGCCAGCAACCGAGGGGGATACGAGCAGTACTTC. Translation gives CASNRGGYEQYF.